This T cell receptor (beta chain) originates from a study of blood T cell repertoires in COVID-19. Study-wide background: T cells, B-cell-depleted T cells, or PBMCs provided the cDNA or gDNA that served as material.

V lost 5 bases and J lost 0, with 10 bases in between. The CDR3 contains 14 residues. Germline lookup yields CDR1 SGHTA and CDR2 FQGNSA. Profiled with immunoSEQ multiplex PCR; TCRdb holds only in-frame clones, not every one. The sample comprises 200,000 to 300,000 clones, 88% of which are singletons, and over 3% rests with the top ten. In assigning cohorts, the study relied on participant-reported clinical history. The gene calls are TRBV7-2 and TRBJ1-2, with D possibly TRBD1 on 5 matching bases. The sequencing input was PBMCs or T cells enriched from blood (not recorded which). This receptor was taken from a woman aged 40-49 years who had been exposed to COVID-19. The CDR3 DNA is TGTGCCAGCAGCCCGGACACAGCTAACTATGGCTACACCTTC. As protein: CASSPDTANYGYTF.